These 2 T cell receptor beta chains came from one sample sequenced in a study of beta chain features in type 1 diabetes. Expressed TCRB transcripts got sequenced, as all isolated RNA was reverse transcribed. TCRdb's copy holds only in-frame clones and misses some; the assay was immunoSEQ multiplex PCR. The sample comprises hundreds of thousands of clones, less than 20% of which are singletons, and 0.07% to 0.095% rests with the top ten. The sample was naive CD4+ T cells from blood. Receptors originate from a young man in good health.

The genes are TRBV5-1 and TRBJ2-3, with 11 nucleotides matching TRBD2. CDR3 size: 16 residues. The germline V gene encodes CDR1 SGHRS and CDR2 YFSETQ. J was trimmed by 4 bases and V by 3 bases; bases with no gene match: 7. The CDR3 DNA reads TGCGCCAGCAGCTACAGCCTAGCGGGGGGCGCAGATACGCAGTATTTT. This codes for CASSYSLAGGADTQYF.

V gene TRBV11-2 combines with J gene TRBJ1-1; no firm D call. This CDR3 has 14 amino acids. V lost 0 bases, J lost 1 base, and 6 bases lay in between. Looked up from germline, CDR1 is SGHAT and CDR2 is FQNNGV. The CDR3 sequence: CASSLDVQNTEAFF. DNA for the CDR3: TGTGCCAGCAGCTTAGACGTGCAGAACACTGAAGCTTTCTTT. The full variable domain, in which reference TRBV11-2 and TRBJ1-1 provide the parts outside the CDR3, is EAGVAQSPRYKIIEKRQSVAFWCNPISGHATLYWYQQILGQGPKLLIQFQNNGVVDDSQLPKDRFSAERLKGVDSTLKIQPAKLEDSAVYLCASSLDVQNTEAFFGQGTRLTVV.